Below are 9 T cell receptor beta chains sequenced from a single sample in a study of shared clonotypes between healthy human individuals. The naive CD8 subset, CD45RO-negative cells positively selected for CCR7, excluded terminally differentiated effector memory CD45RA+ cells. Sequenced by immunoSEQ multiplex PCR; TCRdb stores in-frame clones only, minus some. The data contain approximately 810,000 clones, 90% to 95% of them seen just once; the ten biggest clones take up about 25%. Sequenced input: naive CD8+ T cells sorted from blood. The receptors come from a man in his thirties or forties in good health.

In nucleotides, the CDR3 is TGTGCCAGCAGTGAAGCTGGCGGGAGTCCCCACGAGCAGTACTTC. Translating gives CASSEAGGSPHEQYF. The chain joins TRBV2 to TRBJ2-7; TRBD2 aligns across 7 bases. Germline trimming cut 0 bases from V and 5 bases from J; bases unmatched to any gene: 7. The CDR3 runs 15 residues. In germline, CDR1 is SNHLY, CDR2 FYNNEI.

CDR3 coding DNA: TGTGCCAGCAGCTCACTGACAGCTAACTATGGCTACACCTTC. This encodes CASSSLTANYGYTF. The gene calls are TRBV9 and TRBJ1-2, with D possibly matching TRBD1 (5 bases). The CDR3 is made up of 14 amino acids. V was trimmed by 4 bases and J by 0 bases, leaving 10 bases between them. CDR1 is SGDLS and CDR2 is YYNGEE in the germline V gene.

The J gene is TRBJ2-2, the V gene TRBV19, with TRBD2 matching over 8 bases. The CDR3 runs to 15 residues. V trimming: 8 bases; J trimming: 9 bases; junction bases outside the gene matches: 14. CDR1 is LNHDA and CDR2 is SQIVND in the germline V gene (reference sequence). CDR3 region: CASGLEAGVNRELFF. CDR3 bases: TGTGCCAGTGGCCTTGAAGCGGGAGTAAATCGGGAGCTGTTTTTT.

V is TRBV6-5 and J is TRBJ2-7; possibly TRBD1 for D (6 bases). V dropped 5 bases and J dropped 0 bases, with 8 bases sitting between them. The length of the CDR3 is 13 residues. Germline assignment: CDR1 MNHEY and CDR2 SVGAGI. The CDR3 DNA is TGTGCCAGCAGTACAGGGAGCTCCTACGAGCAGTACTTC. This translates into CASSTGSSYEQYF.

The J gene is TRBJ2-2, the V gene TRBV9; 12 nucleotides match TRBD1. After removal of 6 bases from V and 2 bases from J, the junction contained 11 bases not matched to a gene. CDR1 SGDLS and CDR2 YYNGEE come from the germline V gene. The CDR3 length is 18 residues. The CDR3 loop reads CASTGQGAETLNTGELFF. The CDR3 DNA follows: TGTGCCAGCACGGGACAGGGGGCAGAAACACTTAACACCGGGGAGCTGTTTTTT. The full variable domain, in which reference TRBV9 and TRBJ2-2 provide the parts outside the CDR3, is DSGVTQTPKHLITATGQRVTLRCSPRSGDLSVYWYQQSLDQGLQFLIQYYNGEERAKGNILERFSAQQFPDLHSELNLSSLELGDSALYFCASTGQGAETLNTGELFFGEGSRLTVL.

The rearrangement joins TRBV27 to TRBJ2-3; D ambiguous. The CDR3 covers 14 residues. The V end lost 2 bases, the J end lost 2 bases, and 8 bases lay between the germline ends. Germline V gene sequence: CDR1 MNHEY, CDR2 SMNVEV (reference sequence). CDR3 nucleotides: TGTGCCAGCAGTTTAGGATATCACACAGATACGCAGTATTTT. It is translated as CASSLGYHTDTQYF.

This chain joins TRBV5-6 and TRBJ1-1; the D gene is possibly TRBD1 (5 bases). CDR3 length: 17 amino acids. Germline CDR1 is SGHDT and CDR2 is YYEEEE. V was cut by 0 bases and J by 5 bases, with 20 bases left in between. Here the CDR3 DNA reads TGTGCCAGCAGCTTGGTATCAGGGTTGGGGGGTAGTACTGAAGCTTTCTTT. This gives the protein CASSLVSGLGGSTEAFF.

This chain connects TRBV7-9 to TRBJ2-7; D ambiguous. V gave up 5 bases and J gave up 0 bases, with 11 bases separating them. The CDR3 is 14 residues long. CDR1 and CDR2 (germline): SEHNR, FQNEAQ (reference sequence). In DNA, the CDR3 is TGTGCCAGCAGCCCTCAGGTGAGCTCCTACGAGCAGTACTTC. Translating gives CASSPQVSSYEQYF.

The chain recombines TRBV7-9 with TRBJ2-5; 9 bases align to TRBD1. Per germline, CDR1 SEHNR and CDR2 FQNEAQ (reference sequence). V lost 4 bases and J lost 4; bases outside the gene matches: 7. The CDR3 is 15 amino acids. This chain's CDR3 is CASSSRTGVGETQYF. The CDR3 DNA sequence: TGTGCCAGCAGCTCTAGGACAGGGGTCGGAGAGACCCAGTACTTC.